What follows are 29 T cell receptor beta chains derived from one specimen sequenced in a study of tumor-infiltrating lymphocytes in primary liver carcinoma. Unsorted whole blood supplied the blood RNA, and germline DNA was isolated too. A constant-region primer served to make TCR beta cDNA from approximately 490 ng total RNA. For TCR beta, libraries were produced by three nested multiplex PCR rounds using slightly modified ARM-PCR. The first two PCR rounds used TRBV1-TRBV30 primers with a Cbeta primer, approximately 10 cycles each. TCRdb called the multiplex PCR reads again in MiXCR, with one record for every CDR3 protein. Found here are about 200,000 distinct CDR3 sequences, less than 65% of them singletons; the top ten hold approximately 7%. Sequenced input: peripheral blood. The receptors were gathered from a woman aged 55-69 years with primary liver carcinoma and hepatitis B virus infection.

The chain couples TRBV12-3 or TRBV12-4 to TRBJ2-7, with D unresolved. The V and J ends lost 3 bases and 5 bases respectively, with 17 bases between them. This CDR3 contains 15 residues. CDR3 nucleotide sequence: TGTGCCAGCAGTTTCTTTGGGCGATCTCCCCACGAGCAGTACTTC. Its translation is CASSFFGRSPHEQYF.

With respect to this clonotype: The final CDR3 position lacks the conserved phenylalanine or tryptophan, pointing to a likely read error. The chain combines TRBV4-1 with TRBJ1-1, with D possibly being TRBD1 (6 bases). Trimming removed 5 bases from V and 8 bases from J, with 12 bases in between. This CDR3 is 12 amino acids long. Germline V CDR1 and CDR2: MGHRA, YSYEKL. This CDR3 reads CASSRTVNEAFL. In DNA form, the CDR3 reads TGCGCCAGCAGCAGGACAGTTAACGAAGCTTTCCTT.

This clonotype was found a few times. Mismatch with germline at one junction end may stem from a read error. This rearrangement joins TRBV5-5 to TRBJ2-2; D uncertain. This CDR3 is built from 15 residues. Looked up from germline, CDR1 is SGHKS and CDR2 is YYEKEE (reference sequence). CDR3 nucleotide sequence: TGTGCCAGCGGCTTGGAAGGCCGGGACACCGGGGAGCTGTTTTTT. Translation: CASGLEGRDTGELFF.

There are many counts of this clonotype. The chain combines TRBV6-1 with TRBJ1-5; D is undetermined. The V gene lost 9 bases and the J gene lost 3 bases, with 9 bases spanning the gap. The length of the CDR3 is 12 residues. The germline gives CDR1 MNHNS, CDR2 SASEGT. Here the CDR3 DNA reads TGTGCCAGTGGGAGTTACAATCAGCCCCAGCATTTT. Translating it yields CASGSYNQPQHF.

Concerning this clonotype itself: Being one base from a much bigger clone, this may be a read error. The conserved final phenylalanine or tryptophan is absent from the CDR3, which likely points to a read error. V usage is TRBV6-5 and J usage is TRBJ1-2; no clear D. The CDR3 sequence is 15 residues long. Germline CDR1 reads MNHEY; CDR2 reads SVGAGI. The V end lost 5 bases, the J end lost 4 bases, and 17 bases lay between the germline ends. CDR3 nucleotide sequence: TGTGCCAGCAGTACCCTACTCGACGGTTCCTATGGCTACACCCTC. This encodes CASSTLLDGSYGYTL.

On this clonotype: A single base separates this from a much larger clone, so it may be a read error. The chain joins TRBV29-1 to TRBJ2-7; 12 bases are shared with TRBD2. The V gene's germline CDR1 is SQVTM and CDR2 ANQGSEA. The CDR3 extends over 14 amino acids. The CDR3 is CSVGLAGASYEHYF. CDR3 nucleotide sequence: TGCAGCGTTGGACTAGCGGGGGCCTCCTACGAGCACTACTTC.

This clonotype was seen many times. V usage is TRBV28 and J usage is TRBJ2-3, with D maybe TRBD2 (5 bases). V lost 8 bases and J lost 1, with 13 bases in between. The CDR3 is 14 amino acids. CDR1 and CDR2 from the germline V gene are MDHEN and SYDVKM. The chain's CDR3 is CASGRWTGTDTQYF. The CDR3 DNA is TGTGCCAGCGGAAGGTGGACTGGCACAGATACGCAGTATTTT. Looking up the rest from reference TRBV28 and TRBJ2-3 gives the full variable domain: DVKVTQSSRYLVKRTGEKVFLECVQDMDHENMFWYRQDPGLGLRLIYFSYDVKMKEKGDIPEGYSVSREKKERFSLILESASTNQTSMYLCASGRWTGTDTQYFGPGTRLTVL.

This clonotype was picked up many times. The rearrangement uses TRBV12-3 or TRBV12-4 and TRBJ1-5; no clear D gene. The CDR3 sequence is 15 residues long. The V end was cut by 6 bases, the J end by 2 bases, with 14 bases between. CDR3 bases: TGTGCCAGCAGCTGGGGTACCCCAGGCAATCAGCCCCAGCATTTT. Amino acids: CASSWGTPGNQPQHF.

On this clonotype itself: The junction differs from germline at one of its ends, possibly a read error. This rearrangement joins TRBV7-9 to TRBJ2-3; the D is unclear. The CDR3 covers 13 residues. Germline V lookup: CDR1 SEHNR, CDR2 FQNEAQ (reference sequence). The CDR3 region has the DNA TGTGCCAGCAGCCCGGTGGCCCCAGATATGCAGTATTTT. Translated: CASSPVAPDMQYF.

This clonotype was seen once. A much larger clonotype is one base distant, so this may be a read error. The chain has TRBV6-5 and TRBJ2-1; D gene unclear. Trimming removed 6 bases at V and 4 bases at J, with 22 bases between. The germline CDR1 and CDR2 sequences are MNHEY and SVGAGI. This CDR3 has 17 amino acids. CDR3 sequence (DNA): TGTGCCAGCAGCCCACGAGGAGCGAGAGGCCGATACAATGAGCAGTTCTTC. The encoded protein is CASSPRGARGRYNEQFF.

With regard to this clonotype: A much bigger clone sits one base away, suggesting this may be a read error. This sequence joins TRBV6-6 and TRBJ2-1, with TRBD1 matching 11 bases. Germline V gene data show CDR1 as MNHNY and CDR2 as SVGAGI (reference sequence). This CDR3 is 17 amino acids long. CDR3 sequence reads: CASRDRGLLSSCNEQFF. The CDR3 nucleotides are TGTGCCAGCAGGGACAGGGGGCTCCTAAGCTCCTGCAATGAGCAGTTCTTC.

Worth noting for this clonotype: A much larger clone lies one base from this, so it may be a read error. V is TRBV29-1 and J is TRBJ1-2; D gene ambiguous. The length of the CDR3 is 13 residues. The germline V gene encodes CDR1 SQVTM and CDR2 ANQGSEA. The CDR3 loop is CSVEENTAGGYIF. In DNA form, the CDR3 reads TGCAGCGTTGAGGAGAACACGGCGGGTGGCTACATCTTC.

For this clonotype: This sequence may be a read error, since a much larger clone differs from it by one base. The CDR3 is CGISESQGLQPQHF. Here the CDR3 DNA reads TGTGGCATCAGTGAGTCCCAGGGACTTCAGCCCCAGCATTTT. V is TRBV10-3 and J is TRBJ1-5; D might be TRBD1 (5 bases). CDR3 length: 14 residues. CDR1 and CDR2 from the germline V gene are ENHRY and SYGVKD.

A remark on this clonotype: A read error may be the cause here, since a much bigger clone is one base away. The rearrangement links TRBV28 to TRBJ1-4; a possible D gene is TRBD1 (6 bases). The CDR3 is 16 amino acids. The germline gives CDR1 MDHEN, CDR2 SYDVKM. Trimming left V 2 bases short and J 1 base short, with 11 bases between. The CDR3 DNA reads as TGTGCCAGCAGTTTACGGACAGTCATAACTAATGAAAAACTGTTTTTT. Its protein product is CASSLRTVITNEKLFF. Filled out from reference TRBV28 and TRBJ1-4, the complete variable domain reads DVKVTQSSRYLVKRTGEKVFLECVQDMDHENMFWYRQDPGLGLRLIYFSYDVKMKEKGDIPEGYSVSREKKERFSLILESASTNQTSMYLCASSLRTVITNEKLFFGSGTQLSVL.

Comments on this clonotype: This clone may be a read error of a much larger clone one base away. The chain uses TRBV11-3 and TRBJ1-5; D perhaps matches TRBD1 (6 bases). Per the germline V gene, CDR1 is SGHNT and CDR2 is YENEEA. CDR3 length: 13 residues. The CDR3 loop reads CASSRTESQPHHF. The CDR3 DNA is TGTGCCAGCAGCCGGACAGAGTCTCAGCCCCATCATTTT.

The chain has TRBV11-3 and TRBJ2-3; TRBD2 might be the D (5 bases). The CDR3 is 15 amino acids. Germline-derived CDR1 and CDR2 are SGHNT and YENEEA. V gave up 6 bases and J gave up 5 bases, with 18 bases separating them. CDR3 DNA: TGTGCCAGCAGGCGACTAACTGGAGATTTAGATACGCAGTATTTT. As protein: CASRRLTGDLDTQYF.

This sequence joins TRBV11-2 and TRBJ2-5, with a possible D match to TRBD1 (6 bases). Germline CDR1 reads SGHAT; CDR2 reads FQNNGV. This CDR3 comprises 13 residues. Between the trimmed V and J ends, which lost 9 bases and 6 bases, there was a span of 17 bases. The CDR3 DNA reads TGTGCCAGGAGCCAAACAGGGCTGAAGACCCAGTACTTC. Its translation: CARSQTGLKTQYF.

Note on this clonotype: A read error may be the cause here, since a much bigger clone is one base away. This chain links TRBV10-3 with TRBJ2-3, with D possibly TRBD2 on 5 matching bases. Deletions cut 0 bases from V and 8 bases from J, with 21 bases between. CDR3 length equals 17 residues. Germline V gene sequence: CDR1 ENHRY, CDR2 SYGVKD. CDR3 residues: CAISESGAPTRRVTQYF. The CDR3 DNA sequence: TGTGCCATCAGTGAGTCAGGAGCCCCCACGCGGCGGGTTACGCAGTATTTT.

This clonotype was observed once. The V gene is TRBV4-2, the J gene TRBJ2-1, with D unresolved. V was shortened by 0 bases and J by 10 bases, with 7 bases between the two germline ends. The CDR3 is made up of 12 amino acids. Germline assignment: CDR1 LGHNA and CDR2 YNFKEQ. CDR3 nucleotide sequence: TGTGCCAGCAGCCAAGACCGAGAAGAGCAGTTCTTC. The encoded protein is CASSQDREEQFF.

This clonotype is a singleton in its sample. One base away lies a much larger clone, so this may be a sequencing read error. In nucleotides, the CDR3 is TGCGCCAGCAGCTTGTTCAGAGGCTCCTACAATGAGCAGTTCTTC. This encodes CASSLFRGSYNEQFF. The rearrangement joins TRBV5-1 to TRBJ2-1; D gene uncertain. Germline V lookup: CDR1 SGHRS, CDR2 YFSETQ. The V gene lost 1 base and the J gene lost 0 bases, with 8 bases spanning the gap. The CDR3 runs to 15 residues. The full variable domain, with the rest looked up from reference TRBV5-1 and TRBJ2-1, is KAGVTQTPRYLIKTRGQQVTLSCSPISGHRSVSWYQQTPGQGLQFLFEYFSETQRNKGNFPGRFSGRQFSNSRSEMNVSTLELGDSALYLCASSLFRGSYNEQFFGPGTRLTVL.

Regarding this clonotype: An end of the junction differs from the germline gene, which may be a read error. The chain has TRBV7-9 and TRBJ1-1; D is ambiguous. Germline V gene sequence: CDR1 SEHNR, CDR2 FQNEAQ (reference sequence). The CDR3 is 13 amino acids. In nucleotides, the CDR3 is TGTGCCCAGCAGCTGGGGTACGACACTGAGGCTTTCTTT. It yields the protein CAQQLGYDTEAFF.

Comments on this clonotype: Its ends do not fully match the called genes, so a read error is possible. This chain joins TRBV6-1 and TRBJ2-5; 9 positions match TRBD1. The CDR3 loop spans 16 amino acids. CDR1 is MNHNS and CDR2 is SASEGT in the germline V gene. CDR3 nucleotide sequence: TGTGCCAGCAGTTTTTTTGACAGGGGGGGTCGAGAGACCCGGTACTTC. Its protein product is CASSFFDRGGRETRYF.

In regard to this clonotype: Given the absence of the conserved phenylalanine or tryptophan at the CDR3 end, a read error is likely. DNA for the CDR3: TGTGCCAGCAGCTGGAATCTAGCGCCCAATAACATTCAGTACTTA. Amino acid sequence: CASSWNLAPNNIQYL. This chain joins TRBV11-2 and TRBJ2-4; possible D gene TRBD2, 6 bases. This CDR3 comprises 15 residues. CDR1 is SGHAT and CDR2 is FQNNGV in the germline V gene.

Worth noting for this clonotype: At one end, the junction sequence differs from germline, possibly due to a read error. The chain carries TRBV28 and TRBJ1-6; D is unresolved. Germline CDR1 is MDHEN and CDR2 is SYDVKM. CDR3 length: 15 amino acids. This CDR3 reads CASSFLGFSNSPLHF. The DNA for the CDR3 is TGTGCCAGCAGTTTCCTGGGTTTTAGTAATTCACCTCTCCACTTT.

Turning to this clonotype: An end of the junction does not agree with germline; a read error may underlie this. The rearrangement joins TRBV11-3 to TRBJ2-2; tentatively, D is TRBD1 (6 bases). The CDR3 length is 16 residues. Germline V gene sequence: CDR1 SGHNT, CDR2 YENEEA. CDR3 nucleotides: TGCGCCAGCAGCTTAGGAGGTGCAGGGGACACTTGGGAGCTGTTTTTT. It specifies CASSLGGAGDTWELFF. Looking up the rest from reference TRBV11-3 and TRBJ2-2 gives the full variable domain: EAGVVQSPRYKIIEKKQPVAFWCNPISGHNTLYWYLQNLGQGPELLIRYENEEAVDDSQLPKDRFSAERLKGVDSTLKIQPAELGDSAVYLCASSLGGAGDTWELFFGEGSRLTVL.

Turning to this clonotype: A much more abundant neighbour one base away suggests this may be a read error. The chain employs TRBV29-1 and TRBJ2-2; D possibly corresponds to TRBD1 (6 bases). The CDR3 length is 15 residues. Germline lookup yields CDR1 SQVTM and CDR2 ANQGSEA. The CDR3 is CGVGPGAGSTGELFF. For the CDR3, the DNA is TGCGGCGTTGGACCAGGGGCGGGTAGCACCGGGGAGCTGTTTTTT.

Concerning this clonotype: Germline and junction disagree at one end, which may indicate a read error. The gene calls are TRBV4-1 and TRBJ2-5; 7 bases are a match to TRBD2. The CDR3 length is 16 residues. The germline V gene has CDR1 MGHRA and CDR2 YSYEKL. The chain's CDR3 is CASSQTVAGVGETQYF. As DNA, the CDR3 is TGCGCCAGCAGCCAAACAGTGGCGGGAGTAGGAGAGACCCAGTATTTC.

Points on this clonotype: The germline gene is not matched at one end of the junction; a read error may be the cause. CDR3 region: CANSLAGQQFF. The CDR3 DNA sequence: TGTGCCAACAGCTTAGCAGGCCAGCAGTTCTTC. The gene calls are TRBV11-2 and TRBJ2-7; D remains ambiguous. The DNA matches TRBJ2-1 better at its end, which makes the J call doubtful. Per germline, CDR1 SGHAT and CDR2 FQNNGV. The CDR3 is made up of 11 amino acids.

This clonotype was found once. This likely comes from a read error, as the CDR3 has no conserved phenylalanine or tryptophan at its end. This rearrangement joins TRBV12-3 or TRBV12-4 to TRBJ2-5, with D possibly TRBD1 on 6 matching bases. There are 11 residues in the CDR3. Trimming removed 7 bases at V and 8 bases at J, with 11 bases between. The CDR3 reads CASTEGGTQYL. The CDR3 DNA reads TGTGCCAGCACCGAAGGGGGTACCCAGTACTTA.